The T cell receptor beta chain under discussion was sequenced for a study of blood T cell repertoires in COVID-19. From germline, CDR1 is ENHRY and CDR2 SYGVKD. CDR3 length: 12 residues. Between the trimmed V and J ends, which lost 9 bases and 8 bases, there was a span of 16 bases. The Seattle patients, enrolled during active infection, were followed longitudinally. As originally analysed: Reference gene primer amplification gave nucleated cell count estimates. Clones were sequenced by immunoSEQ multiplex PCR, and TCRdb holds only the in-frame ones, with some missing. The V and J calls and the clone size are those of that table, but D and trimming were determined from the DNA. The profile covers 95,000 to 150,000 clones, with around 90% appearing a single time and 2.1% taken by the ten largest.

The origin of this receptor is a man aged 45-65 years with COVID-19, enrolled during active disease. The J gene is TRBJ1-1, the V gene TRBV10-3; tentative D call: TRBD1 (6 bases). Source material: peripheral blood. Written as DNA, the CDR3 is TGTGCCATTACTAAGGGGGAGGGAGAAGCTTTCTTT. Its protein product is CAITKGEGEAFF.